This TCR beta chain is from a study of molecular identifiers for immune sequencing clone quantification (dated by TCRdb to between 2017 and 2018). About the study as a whole: In a replicate experiment, RNA from about 21,000 or 97,000 naive CD8 T cells was split into five aliquots, four of which were sequenced. This methods study used CD8 T cells to benchmark TCR RNA copy counting and molecular-identifier clustering-based TCR repertoire sequencing (MIDCIRS).

Findings and caveats that apply to the study as a whole: Highly expanded clone sizes could be underestimated if identical TCR molecules share a barcode. Spiked-in Jurkat TCR RNA (approximately 10 copies' worth), which is not part of the donor repertoire, was contained in the naive libraries. Spiked-in Jurkat TCR RNA equivalent to a single cell was reported to be detectable even among one million naive CD8 T cells. Modeling gave around 2.7 recovered TCR RNA copies per cell versus approximately 9 by digital PCR, implying about 30% capture efficiency. When barcode sub-clustering was left out, chimeric consensus sequences inflated TCR diversity, with chimeras reaching as high as 47%. In CMV-specific effector cells, clones with more than 20 RNA copies contained over 99% of molecules, whereas in naive cells such clones contained under 1% of molecules.

Libraries of naive CD8 T cells were built from 20,000 to 1,000,000 sorted cells, with 10%, 30% or 50% of the purified RNA used. On a BD FACSAria II, naive CD8 T cells were FACS-sorted as CD8+CD4-CCR7+CD45RA+ and collected into RLT Plus buffer. To test detection sensitivity, Jurkat RNA equal to about nine TCR copies was added to samples of roughly 18,000-1,100,000 naive CD8 T cells. Enrichment of CD8 T cells was done with RosetteSep CD8+ T Cell Enrichment Cocktail plus Ficoll-Paque, and ACK red cell lysis came afterward. This clonotype was seen a few times. Which antigen it targets is not known. Per-base qualities were not stored, and no clone one base away is much larger. V loses 1 base at its end and J loses 3 bases; junction bases beyond the gene matches: 5. Via the germline V gene, CDR1 is SNHLY and CDR2 FYNNEI. Inclusive of the bounding cysteine and phenylalanine, the CDR3 is 15 residues long. Only the CDR3 region is kept as DNA, spanning 45 bases read in frame from base 1.

Libraries came from PCR. TCRdb names Illumina HiSeq 4000 as the instrument used. Preparation of bulk TCR libraries followed a previously described approach, with the TCR primers listed in Table S5. Total RNA was purified with the Qiagen AllPrep DNA/RNA kit. Before analysis, reads from multiple sequencing runs of the same library were pooled. As for the authors' bioinformatics: Reads were retained only if an exact TCR constant sequence was present, and the retained reads were trimmed to 150 nt and grouped according to their 12-nt molecular barcodes. Within each barcode group, reads were sub-clustered at a 15% Levenshtein threshold, and quality-weighted consensus sequences were built per RNA molecule. Non-functional sequences were removed, as were lower-count sequences one edit away from another. On the basis of fitting two negative binomial distributions, barcode sub-clusters with fewer than 20% of the maximum read count were discarded. TCRdb reanalyzed the raw reads on its own, using fastp at Q25 for trimming and MiXCR for clone calling, and kept in-frame beta chains. CDR3 protein duplicates are merged, each entry listing the most common genes and DNA. V and J calls and clone size were set by TCRdb, not the authors. In this sample the table shows over 600,000 distinct CDR3 sequences, 15% to 20% of which occur a single time. Together, the top ten hold approximately 0.9% of the sample.

Recombination linked TRBV2 to TRBJ2-7, with 8 central nucleotides matching TRBD1. Specimen: naive CD8+ T cells from blood, with Jurkat cell RNA spiked in. The meaning of the sample's cell subset or site label: FACS-sorted CD8+CD4-CCR7+CD45RA+ naive T cells. The clonotype comes from a human donor in good health. Some libraries in this study had Jurkat cell RNA spiked in. The CDR3 amino acid sequence is: CASSEEHRGDYEQYF. The bases are TGTGCCAGCAGTGAAGAGCACAGGGGGGACTACGAGCAGTACTTC.